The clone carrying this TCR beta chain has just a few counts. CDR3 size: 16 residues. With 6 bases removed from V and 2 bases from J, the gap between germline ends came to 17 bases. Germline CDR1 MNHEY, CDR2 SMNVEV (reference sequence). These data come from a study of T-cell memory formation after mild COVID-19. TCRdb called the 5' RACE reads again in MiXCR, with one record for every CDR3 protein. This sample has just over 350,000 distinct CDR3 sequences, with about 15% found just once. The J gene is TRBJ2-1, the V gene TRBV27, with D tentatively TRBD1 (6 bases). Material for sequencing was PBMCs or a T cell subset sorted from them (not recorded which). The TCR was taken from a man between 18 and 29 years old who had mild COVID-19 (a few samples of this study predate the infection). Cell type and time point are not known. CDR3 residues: CASSPWGTGPYNEQFF. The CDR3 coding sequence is TGTGCCAGCAGCCCCTGGGGCACAGGGCCCTACAATGAGCAGTTCTTC.